This TCR beta chain is from a study of blood T cell repertoires in COVID-19 (dated by TCRdb to about 2020). With regard to the full study: Samples covering the acute and convalescent phases of COVID-19 were provided by collaborators in the United States, Italy and Spain. The prospective study material was composed of cDNA or gDNA derived from T cells, B-cell-depleted T cells, or PBMCs. Where available, HLA class I and class II types were obtained from metadata supplied by the sample provider rather than from assay-based typing. Samples were obtained from the ongoing ImmuneRACE study (first 160 participants) and from over 1,000 subjects provided by 6 global collaborators. Deeply sampled blood TCRbeta repertoires from subjects exposed to, actively infected with, or recovered from COVID-19 were included in the dataset. Sample metadata almost always included a de-identified subject ID, COVID-19 status, age in years and sex. The repertoires were made available in a free public database intended to serve as a resource for research on the immune response to SARS-CoV-2. Overall study results and their limits: How much clinical and demographic metadata was included differed by source and by participant, and the metadata was provided uncurated.

Judged by its sample share, this clone qualifies as medium-sized (0.01 to 0.1%). Its antigen target is currently unknown. Within one base of it there is no much larger clone, and no base qualities were kept. The immunoSEQ Assay, a bias-controlled multiplex PCR, was used to amplify TCRbeta CDR3 regions from genomic DNA. From the authors' description of their analysis: Within the assay, amplification of reference gene primers was used to estimate how many nucleated cells each sample contained. To quantify the absolute abundance of each unique TCRbeta CDR3 rearrangement, sequence reads were collapsed and filtered. For each sample, productive Simpson clonality was calculated by taking the square root of Simpson's diversity index across productive rearrangements. TCRdb obtained this table from immuneACCESS and retained in-frame rearrangements with V and J assigned. These tables miss some clones; where compared with another copy, unresolved V genes account for less than half of the shortfall, and the remainder is unexplained. Clone size and V and J calls were adopted from that table, with D and trimming inferred from the DNA. This sample gives about 100,000 clones in total; 88% of them show up just once. The ten top clones hold 4.5% to 6.5% of the sample.

Whole blood was collected in K2EDTA tubes by collaborating institutions according to the institutions' own protocols. Collaborator samples were shipped for TCRbeta analysis as frozen whole blood, isolated PBMCs, or DNA extracted from either sample type. V ends up 0 bases short and J 1 base short, with an unmatched junction base count of 5. Looking up the germline V gene yields CDR1 SQVTM and CDR2 ANQGSEA. The CDR3 measures 15 amino acids from cysteine to phenylalanine. This entry keeps only the CDR3 DNA: 45 bases, framed from base 1. Specimen: peripheral blood. This TCR was sampled from a human donor in a cohort sampled during active COVID-19. The chain couples TRBV29-1 to TRBJ2-7; 8 bases in the middle match TRBD1. The CDR3 region reads CSVEDGTGTSYEQYF. The sequenced DNA is TGCAGCGTTGAAGATGGGACAGGTACATCCTACGAGCAGTACTTC.